This T cell receptor (beta chain) was observed in a study of CXCR3-negative and CXCR3-positive naive CD8 T cells. Study observations and caveats: CXCR3 expression partially decreased after cryopreservation; most assays used fresh PBMCs. Diversity was high in both naive subsets and much lower in memory cells. TRB CDR3s were more hydrophobic in CXCR3-positive than in CXCR3-negative naive cells.

At 300,000 cells each, triplicate sorts were carried out for each CD8+ T cell subset. CD45RO-CCR7+CD27+CD95- marked naive CD8+ T cells. Germline values: CDR1 SGHDN, CDR2 FVKESK. The CDR3 covers 13 residues. Comment on this clonotype: The target antigen is unknown.

Preparation of TRB cDNA libraries relied on 5' RACE carrying UMI labels. TCRdb reprocessed the 5' RACE reads and keeps a single row for each CDR3 protein, giving no DNA. The listing records around 110,000 distinct CDR3 sequences. This TCR came from a human donor in good health. Some clones in this sample may be carry-over from other donors' samples. Specimen: naive CXCR3+ CD8+ T cells from blood. The subset denotes: CD45RO-CCR7+CD27+CD95- naive CD8+ T cells expressing CXCR3 (TNR3+). The chain joins TRBV14 to TRBJ2-2. The chain's CDR3 is CASSQVFGGELFF.